This TCR beta chain is from a study of blood T cell repertoires in COVID-19. At the level of the study: Acute-phase and convalescent COVID-19 samples originated in the United States, Italy and Spain. Sources were T cells, B-cell-depleted T cells, or PBMCs; the material itself was cDNA or gDNA.

Germline V gene lookup returns CDR1 WNHNN and CDR2 SYGVQD (reference sequence). Trimming at V came to 2 bases and at J to 2 bases, leaving 2 bases not matched to a gene. CDR3 length: 14 amino acids. Source study methods: Amplifying reference gene primers gave estimates of nucleated cell counts. Profiled with immunoSEQ multiplex PCR; TCRdb holds only in-frame clones, not every one. That table supplies the V and J calls and clone size; D and trimming were determined from the DNA. Counted here are 120,000 or so clones, 75% to 85% occurring once; the ten biggest clones make up around a third. Sample: peripheral blood. The sequence was obtained from a man in his forties with active or convalescent COVID-19. The V call is TRBV10-1, the J call TRBJ2-7; 8 bases are a match to TRBD2. The CDR3 reads CASSEVAGTYEQYF. CDR3 coding DNA: TGCGCCAGCAGTGAGGTAGCGGGGACCTACGAGCAGTACTTC.